These 15 T cell receptor beta chains share one sample of origin, sequenced in a study of blood T cells in healthy people across ages. The second PCR ran roughly 7 to 12 cycles with a sample-barcoded 5' primer and J-beta primers. TCRdb re-called the 5' RACE reads with MiXCR, one entry per CDR3 protein. The sample gives around 2 million distinct CDR3 sequences, around 40% of which show up once; under 25% is in the top ten. The sequenced sample consisted of blood. All receptors come from a human donor in good health.

This rearrangement joins TRBV13 to TRBJ1-1; possible D gene TRBD1, 5 bases. The V gene's germline CDR1 is PRHDT and CDR2 FYEKMQ (reference sequence). V lost 5 bases and J 8 bases, leaving 12 bases between the germline ends. The CDR3 extends over 12 amino acids. The CDR3 is CASSPTYREAFF. CDR3 DNA: TGTGCCAGCAGCCCAACTTACAGGGAAGCTTTCTTT.

The CDR3 loop is CASSLQQNSPLHF. CDR3 in DNA: TGCGCCAGCAGCCTACAGCAGAATTCACCCCTCCACTTT. The chain couples TRBV5-1 to TRBJ1-6, with D unresolved. Trimming cost V 4 bases and J 7 bases, with 9 bases left between them. In germline, CDR1 is SGHRS, CDR2 YFSETQ. This CDR3 region has 13 residues.

The rearrangement uses TRBV28 and TRBJ2-7; D might be TRBD1 or TRBD2, each matching 5 bases. The V end lost 2 bases, the J end lost 0 bases, and 14 bases lay between the germline ends. This CDR3 is 16 amino acids long. Germline CDR1 reads MDHEN; CDR2 reads SYDVKM. This chain's CDR3 is CASSLNLWGSSYEQYF. DNA for the CDR3: TGTGCCAGCAGTTTAAATCTGTGGGGGAGCTCCTACGAGCAGTACTTC.

This clonotype has more than one count but fewer than ten. The CDR3 here is CASSSTELSYTF. The CDR3 bases are TGTGCCAGCAGCTCGACTGAGTTGTCCTACACCTTC. The chain recombines TRBV5-6 with TRBJ1-2, with D unclear. From germline, CDR1 is SGHDT and CDR2 YYEEEE. Trimming pared 3 bases from V and 10 bases from J, leaving 13 bases between. The CDR3 runs 12 residues.

This clonotype came up a few times. The rearrangement joins TRBV7-2 to TRBJ2-7; D ambiguous. The ends were cut back, 5 bases at V and 2 bases at J, with 13 bases in the middle. CDR1 and CDR2 (germline): SGHTA, FQGNSA. This CDR3 has 14 amino acids. The CDR3 sequence is CASSSRASTYEQYF. The DNA for the CDR3 is TGTGCCAGCAGCAGTAGGGCCAGCACCTACGAGCAGTACTTC.

In DNA form, the CDR3 reads TGTGCCAGCAGAACAGGGGGCATTGGCTACACCTTC. It yields the protein CASRTGGIGYTF. This chain joins TRBV12-3 or TRBV12-4 and TRBJ1-2; 9 bases map to TRBD1. The junction had 3 bases not matched to a gene; V was cut back by 6 bases and J by 7 bases. This CDR3 comprises 12 residues.

V is TRBV13 and J is TRBJ2-5; 8 bases map to TRBD2. Trimming cost V 5 bases and J 0 bases; bases outside gene matches: 14. The CDR3 contains 18 residues. In germline, CDR1 is PRHDT, CDR2 FYEKMQ (reference sequence). CDR3 sequence (DNA): TGTGCCAGCAGCCCCCGGACTGGCGGGGGGAAGTACCAAGAGACCCAGTACTTC. As protein: CASSPRTGGGKYQETQYF.

This clonotype was counted only a few times. The chain carries TRBV7-9 and TRBJ1-6, with 12 bases identical to TRBD1. CDR1 is SEHNR and CDR2 is FQNEAQ in the germline V gene (reference sequence). Trimming removed 5 bases from V and 9 bases from J; junction bases left unmatched: 5. This CDR3 is 15 amino acids long. CDR3 sequence: CASSQGTGGSSPLHF. The CDR3 DNA reads as TGTGCCAGCAGCCAAGGGACAGGGGGCAGTTCACCCCTCCACTTT.

CDR3 sequence (DNA): TGTGCCAGCAGCTTATTTCAGGGGGCTAGTTATGGCTACACCTTC. Translated, it gives CASSLFQGASYGYTF. The V call is TRBV7-9, the J call TRBJ1-2; TRBD1 matches at 8 bases. The length of the CDR3 is 15 residues. V gave up 2 bases and J gave up 5 bases; unmatched junction bases: 7. CDR1 and CDR2 (germline): SEHNR, FQNEAQ (reference sequence).

The chain is built from TRBV7-8 and TRBJ2-3, with D unclear. V lost 4 bases and J 4 bases, leaving 18 bases between the germline ends. Germline V gene lookup returns CDR1 SGHVS and CDR2 FQNEAQ. This CDR3 has 16 amino acids. CDR3 nucleotide sequence: TGTGCCAGCAGCTCGCTGATCAATGAGGCGGCAGATACGCAGTATTTT. Translation: CASSSLINEAADTQYF.

This clonotype appeared a single time. This chain joins TRBV5-6 and TRBJ1-1; D not certain. CDR1 is SGHDT, CDR2 YYEEEE, per germline. V was clipped by 0 bases and J by 2 bases, with 11 bases between them. The CDR3 covers 15 residues. Written as DNA, the CDR3 is TGTGCCAGCAGCTTGGAACCCCACGGTAACACTGAAGCTTTCTTT. As protein: CASSLEPHGNTEAFF.

This clonotype has only a few counts. The chain links TRBV2 to TRBJ2-5; D is ambiguous. V was shortened by 1 base and J by 5 bases, with 5 bases between the two germline ends. The germline V gene encodes CDR1 SNHLY and CDR2 FYNNEI. The CDR3 is 12 amino acids. The CDR3 nucleotides read TGTGCCAGCAGTGAAGTAGGGGAGACCCAGTACTTC. The encoded protein is CASSEVGETQYF.

There are a few counts of this clonotype. This chain uses TRBV5-5 with TRBJ2-7, with D perhaps matching TRBD2 (5 bases). V was clipped by 1 base and J by 2 bases, with 10 bases between them. Germline lookup yields CDR1 SGHKS and CDR2 YYEKEE (reference sequence). The CDR3 is made up of 14 amino acids. The CDR3 reads CASSLSSQTYEQYF. The CDR3 DNA sequence: TGTGCCAGCAGCTTGTCTAGCCAGACCTACGAGCAGTACTTC.

This chain uses TRBV12-3 or TRBV12-4 with TRBJ1-2, with D possibly being TRBD1 (5 bases). This CDR3 comprises 14 residues. The ends were cut back, 2 bases at V and 8 bases at J, with 15 bases in the middle. CDR3 residues: CASSLTGRGEGYTF. The CDR3 DNA reads as TGTGCCAGCAGTTTAACGGGACGTGGAGAAGGCTACACCTTC.

The V and J genes are TRBV2 and TRBJ2-5; a possible D gene is TRBD1 (5 bases). Trimming shortened V by 6 bases and J by 3 bases, and 14 bases separated the two germline ends. This CDR3 is built from 14 residues. CDR1 and CDR2 from the germline V gene are SNHLY and FYNNEI. In DNA, the CDR3 is TGTGCCAGCAGCAGGGAATTTGGGGAAGAGACCCAGTACTTC. The encoded protein is CASSREFGEETQYF.